This TCR beta chain was identified during a study of yellow fever vaccine responses in identical twins. Whole-study findings and limits: After vaccination, twins' T cell response reportedly seemed partly convergent, partly personalized.

Concerning this clonotype itself: Its antigen is as yet unknown. A junction end diverges from the germline sequence, so it may reflect a read error.

Germline V CDR1 and CDR2: SSHAT, FNYEAQ (reference sequence). CDR3 length: 14 residues. Via MiXCR, TCRdb re-called the RT-PCR reads, giving one row per CDR3 protein. Of fewer than 2,500 distinct CDR3 sequences listed, approximately 7% are singletons. The sample in question was T cells from blood (PBMCs), unsorted or a sorted subset (not recorded which), obtained around 2 years after vaccination. The sequence was collected from a woman younger than 35 who received the yellow fever vaccine. The chain couples TRBV7-7 to TRBJ2-2; D possibly corresponds to TRBD1 (7 bases). DNA for the CDR3: TGTGCTAGCAGCCAGAGCAGGGGGGCCGGGGAGCTGTTTTTT. This sequence encodes CASSQSRGAGELFF.